This T cell receptor beta chain derives from a study of monozygotic twins with inflammatory bowel disease. The CDR3 covers 15 residues. CDR1 and CDR2 (germline): MNHEY, SMNVEV (reference sequence). TCRdb re-analyzed the 5' RACE reads; it lists each CDR3 protein once, without DNA. The sample has approximately 330,000 distinct CDR3 sequences; the top ten hold around 2%. Sequencing used blood. This rearrangement joins TRBV27 to TRBJ2-3. This TCR came from a human donor with ulcerative colitis or Crohn's disease, or a healthy co-twin of an affected twin (not recorded which). The CDR3 is CASREDSTSTDTQYF.